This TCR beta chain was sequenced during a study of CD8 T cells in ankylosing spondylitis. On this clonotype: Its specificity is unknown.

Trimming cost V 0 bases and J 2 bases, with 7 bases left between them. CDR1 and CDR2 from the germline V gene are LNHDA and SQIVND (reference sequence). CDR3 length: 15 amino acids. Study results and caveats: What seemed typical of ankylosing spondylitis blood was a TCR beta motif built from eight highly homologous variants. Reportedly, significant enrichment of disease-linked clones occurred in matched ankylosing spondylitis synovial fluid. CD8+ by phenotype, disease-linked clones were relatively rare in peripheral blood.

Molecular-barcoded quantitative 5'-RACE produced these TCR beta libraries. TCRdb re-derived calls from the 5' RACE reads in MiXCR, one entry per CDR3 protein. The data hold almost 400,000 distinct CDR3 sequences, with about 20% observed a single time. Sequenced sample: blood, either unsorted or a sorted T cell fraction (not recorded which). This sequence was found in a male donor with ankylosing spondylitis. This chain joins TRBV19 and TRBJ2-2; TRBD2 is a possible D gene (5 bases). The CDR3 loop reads CASSIELVNTGELFF. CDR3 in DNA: TGTGCCAGTAGTATAGAACTAGTCAACACCGGGGAGCTGTTTTTT.